These 26 T cell receptor beta chains were sequenced from one sample in a study of blood T cell repertoires in COVID-19. Measured with immunoSEQ multiplex PCR; TCRdb has only the in-frame clones, and not every one. The table lists around 140,000 clones, around 87% of them singletons. Sequenced sample: peripheral blood. The source of these receptors is a man at least 80 years old with acute or convalescent COVID-19.

This chain connects TRBV24-1 to TRBJ2-3; D possibly corresponds to TRBD1 (5 bases). CDR3 length equals 16 residues. Germline V gene data show CDR1 as KGHDR and CDR2 as SFDVKD. With 2 bases removed from V and 0 bases from J, the gap between germline ends came to 11 bases. CDR3 DNA: TGTGCCACCAGTGATTCAAGGGGTACCAGCACAGATACGCAGTATTTT. Encoded protein: CATSDSRGTSTDTQYF.

V is TRBV19 and J is TRBJ2-2; TRBD2 agrees at 9 bases. CDR3 length: 14 amino acids. The trim removed 7 bases at V and 7 bases at J, leaving 7 bases unmatched. Germline V lookup: CDR1 LNHDA, CDR2 SQIVND (reference sequence). CDR3 DNA: TGTGCCAGTACCCAGCGGGGGGACGGCGGGGAGCTGTTTTTT. Encoded protein: CASTQRGDGGELFF.

The chain recombines TRBV18 with TRBJ2-1, with 10 bases fitting TRBD1. V lost 3 bases and J lost 10; bases outside the gene matches: 9. The length of the CDR3 is 15 residues. The germline gives CDR1 KGHSH, CDR2 LQKENI. The CDR3 here is CASSPQGQGLWEQFF. The CDR3 DNA is TGTGCCAGCTCACCCCAGGGACAGGGGTTGTGGGAGCAGTTCTTC.

In this sample, this clone turned up once. The chain combines TRBV5-1 with TRBJ2-7; the match to TRBD1 covers 9 bases. Germline CDR1 and CDR2: SGHRS and YFSETQ. V was clipped by 3 bases and J by 8 bases; unmatched bases: 9. The CDR3 totals 14 residues. The CDR3 DNA reads TGCGCCAGCAGCTATCCGGGACAGGGAATAAAGCAGTACTTC. As protein: CASSYPGQGIKQYF.

With respect to this clone: A read error may account for a junction end that differs from germline. The CDR3 here is CASSRTVGETQYF. The DNA of the CDR3 is TGTGCTAGCAGCCGGACAGTAGGCGAGACCCAGTACTTC. The gene calls are TRBV7-7 and TRBJ2-5; TRBD1 might be the D (6 bases). CDR3 length: 13 amino acids. CDR1 and CDR2 from the germline V gene are SSHAT and FNYEAQ (reference sequence).

This chain links TRBV29-1 with TRBJ2-7; D perhaps matches TRBD1 (5 bases). The CDR3 is 12 residues long. Trimming removed 4 bases at V and 1 base at J, with 8 bases between. Germline V gene lookup returns CDR1 SQVTM and CDR2 ANQGSEA. CDR3 sequence reads: CSVVQASYEQYF. DNA for the CDR3: TGCAGCGTTGTACAGGCGTCCTACGAGCAGTACTTC.

V usage is TRBV30 and J usage is TRBJ1-1; 7 bases are shared with TRBD1. V shed 2 bases, J shed 0 bases, and the junction held 6 bases outside the gene matches. In germline, CDR1 is GTSNPN, CDR2 SVGIG (reference sequence). The length of the CDR3 is 15 residues. Written as DNA, the CDR3 is TGTGCCTGGAGTCCTTCGGACAGGATGAACACTGAAGCTTTCTTT. Protein sequence: CAWSPSDRMNTEAFF.

The chain links TRBV15 to TRBJ1-6; tentatively, D is TRBD1 (6 bases). The CDR3 has 13 amino acids. V gave up 3 bases and J gave up 8 bases, with 8 bases separating them. CDR1 and CDR2 (germline): LNHNV, YYDKDF (reference sequence). As DNA, the CDR3 is TGTGCCACCAGCAGCCGGACAGATTCACCCCTCCACTTT. This codes for CATSSRTDSPLHF.

This CDR3 reads CASSVGGGLTPLHF. The CDR3 nucleotides read TGTGCCAGCAGCGTAGGAGGAGGGTTGACACCCCTCCACTTT. The rearrangement links TRBV9 to TRBJ1-6; D is unclear. This CDR3 has 14 residues. Germline V CDR1 and CDR2: SGDLS, YYNGEE. Trimming stripped 0 bases from V and 11 bases from J, with 12 bases between.

The chain joins TRBV18 to TRBJ2-7, with D unclear. V was shortened by 2 bases and J by 2 bases, with 10 bases between the two germline ends. Germline lookup yields CDR1 KGHSH and CDR2 LQKENI. The CDR3 has 14 amino acids. In DNA, the CDR3 is TGTGCCAGCTCACCAGACACCGGAACCTACGAGCAGTACTTC. This encodes CASSPDTGTYEQYF.

This chain uses TRBV11-2 with TRBJ1-5; 8 nucleotides align to TRBD1. Germline V gene data show CDR1 as SGHAT and CDR2 as FQNNGV. Trimming cost V 3 bases and J 3 bases; bases outside gene matches: 1. This CDR3 contains 14 residues. In DNA, the CDR3 is TGTGCCAGCAGCTTGGACAGGGCCAATCAGCCCCAGCATTTT. It translates to CASSLDRANQPQHF.

The chain joins TRBV2 to TRBJ2-5, with 13 bases matching TRBD2. V lost 4 bases, J lost 5 bases, and 10 bases stayed unmatched. CDR3 length: 17 amino acids. CDR1 and CDR2 (germline): SNHLY, FYNNEI. CDR3 in amino acids: CASSGPTSGGHWETQYF. The CDR3 DNA is TGTGCCAGCAGTGGCCCGACTAGCGGGGGGCACTGGGAGACCCAGTACTTC. The whole variable domain, remainder taken from reference TRBV2 and TRBJ2-5, is EPEVTQTPSHQVTQMGQEVILRCVPISNHLYFYWYRQILGQKVEFLVSFYNNEISEKSEIFDDQFSVERPDGSNFTLKIRSTKLEDSAMYFCASSGPTSGGHWETQYFGPGTRLLVL.

J is TRBJ2-2 and V is TRBV3-1 (or the pseudogene TRBV3-2); D call uncertain. The germline V and J ends were trimmed by 1 base and 0 bases, with 3 bases remaining between them. This CDR3 has 14 amino acids. The V gene's germline CDR1 is LGHDT and CDR2 YNNKEL (reference sequence). The CDR3 is CASSQAANTGELFF. For the CDR3, the DNA is TGTGCCAGCAGCCAAGCGGCGAACACCGGGGAGCTGTTTTTT.

CDR3 nucleotides: TGTGCCAGTAGTAGAGGAGCTGAGCAGTTCTTC. This codes for CASSRGAEQFF. The chain has TRBV19 and TRBJ2-1; D uncertain. Germline CDR1 and CDR2: LNHDA and SQIVND (reference sequence). V shed 4 bases and J shed 9 bases, with 7 bases lying between them. This CDR3 comprises 11 residues.

To note about this clone: A read error may produce the germline difference seen at one junction end. The V call is TRBV3-1 (or the pseudogene TRBV3-2), the J call TRBJ2-1; D is uncertain. Germline CDR1 is LGHDT and CDR2 is YNNKEL (reference sequence). The CDR3 spans 15 residues. As DNA, the CDR3 is TGTGCCAGCAGCGCTGGTCACAGCTCCTACAGTGAGCAGTTCTTC. The encoded protein is CASSAGHSSYSEQFF.

J is TRBJ2-5 and V is TRBV29-1; maybe TRBD2 (6 bases). The CDR3 contains 12 residues. Germline values: CDR1 SQVTM, CDR2 ANQGSEA. V dropped 4 bases and J dropped 5 bases, with 11 bases sitting between them. The DNA of the CDR3 is TGCAGCGTTGGCCGGAGGGGCGAGACCCAGTACTTC. As protein: CSVGRRGETQYF.

The V gene is TRBV29-1, the J gene TRBJ2-1, with D possibly TRBD2 on 6 matching bases. CDR1 and CDR2 from the germline V gene are SQVTM and ANQGSEA. There are 12 residues in the CDR3. Trimming shortened V by 7 bases and J by 2 bases, and 9 bases separated the two germline ends. The CDR3 coding sequence is TGCAGCGCCGGGACTCCCTACAATGAGCAGTTCTTC. The encoded protein is CSAGTPYNEQFF.

This chain links TRBV27 with TRBJ2-1; maybe TRBD1 (6 bases). V was shortened by 5 bases and J by 0 bases, with 14 bases between the two germline ends. The germline CDR1 and CDR2 sequences are MNHEY and SMNVEV (reference sequence). The CDR3 runs to 16 residues. CDR3 in amino acids: CASSRPDSLSYNEQFF. In nucleotides, the CDR3 is TGTGCCAGCAGTAGACCGGACAGCCTCTCCTACAATGAGCAGTTCTTC.

The chain combines TRBV29-1 with TRBJ2-3, with D perhaps matching TRBD1 (6 bases). CDR1 and CDR2 from the germline V gene are SQVTM and ANQGSEA. Deletions cut 4 bases from V and 2 bases from J, with 10 bases between. The CDR3 has 13 amino acids. The CDR3, as DNA: TGCAGCGTTGTACCAGGGGCCACAGATACGCAGTATTTT. This gives the protein CSVVPGATDTQYF.

This clone was seen a handful of times. The chain links TRBV9 to TRBJ1-1; perhaps TRBD1 as D (5 bases). There are 13 residues in the CDR3. Per the germline V gene, CDR1 is SGDLS and CDR2 is YYNGEE. V was trimmed by 0 bases and J by 8 bases, leaving 11 bases between them. The CDR3 reads CASSVAGRGEAFF. DNA of the CDR3: TGTGCCAGCAGCGTAGCAGGGCGGGGGGAAGCTTTCTTT.

The chain has TRBV11-3 and TRBJ2-2, with TRBD1 matching 7 bases. Germline trimming cut 5 bases from V and 3 bases from J; bases unmatched to any gene: 6. The CDR3 runs to 15 residues. CDR1 and CDR2 (germline): SGHNT, YENEEA. The CDR3 sequence: CASSTGQAYTGELFF. The CDR3 nucleotides are TGTGCCAGCAGCACCGGACAGGCCTACACCGGGGAGCTGTTTTTT.

The rearrangement links TRBV3-1 (or the pseudogene TRBV3-2) to TRBJ1-2, with D possibly being TRBD1 (5 bases). CDR3 length equals 14 residues. V was shortened by 4 bases and J by 7 bases, with 16 bases between the two germline ends. CDR1 and CDR2 (germline): LGHDT, YNNKEL (reference sequence). CDR3 in amino acids: CASSPRQGSGGYTF. In DNA, the CDR3 is TGTGCCAGCAGCCCCCGGCAGGGCTCGGGTGGCTACACCTTC.

This clone was picked up one time. The chain couples TRBV5-1 to TRBJ2-1, with 7 bases that match TRBD2. The V gene end was trimmed by 0 bases and the J gene end by 5 bases; junction bases not matched to a gene: 5. Germline CDR1 and CDR2: SGHRS and YFSETQ. The CDR3 covers 15 residues. CDR3 coding DNA: TGCGCCAGCAGCTTGGAGCGCGGGAGCCACAATGAGCAGTTCTTC. Residues: CASSLERGSHNEQFF.

The V and J genes are TRBV5-1 and TRBJ1-1; 8 bases agree with TRBD1. The CDR3 runs to 14 residues. V shed 4 bases and J 6 bases; nucleotides not matched to a gene: 8. Germline V gene sequence: CDR1 SGHRS, CDR2 YFSETQ. The CDR3 loop reads CASSPSTGVAEAFF. The DNA for the CDR3 is TGCGCCAGCAGCCCTTCGACAGGGGTGGCTGAAGCTTTCTTT.

The chain couples TRBV5-1 to TRBJ1-4; D unclear. V was pared by 0 bases and J by 8 bases, with 11 bases between. This CDR3 has 14 amino acids. Germline-derived CDR1 and CDR2 are SGHRS and YFSETQ. The CDR3 loop is CASSLGQVGEKLFF. The CDR3 DNA reads TGCGCCAGCAGCTTGGGGCAGGTTGGAGAAAAACTGTTTTTT.

CDR3 amino acids: CASRPPGGMTPLHF. Written as DNA, the CDR3 is TGTGCCAGCAGGCCCCCAGGGGGAATGACACCCCTCCACTTT. V and J are TRBV28 and TRBJ1-6; TRBD1 matches at 7 bases. The CDR3 covers 14 residues. The trim removed 6 bases at V and 11 bases at J, leaving 10 bases unmatched. CDR1 and CDR2 (germline): MDHEN, SYDVKM. The entire variable domain, with the rest obtained from reference TRBV28 and TRBJ1-6, is as follows: DVKVTQSSRYLVKRTGEKVFLECVQDMDHENMFWYRQDPGLGLRLIYFSYDVKMKEKGDIPEGYSVSREKKERFSLILESASTNQTSMYLCASRPPGGMTPLHFGNGTRLTVT.